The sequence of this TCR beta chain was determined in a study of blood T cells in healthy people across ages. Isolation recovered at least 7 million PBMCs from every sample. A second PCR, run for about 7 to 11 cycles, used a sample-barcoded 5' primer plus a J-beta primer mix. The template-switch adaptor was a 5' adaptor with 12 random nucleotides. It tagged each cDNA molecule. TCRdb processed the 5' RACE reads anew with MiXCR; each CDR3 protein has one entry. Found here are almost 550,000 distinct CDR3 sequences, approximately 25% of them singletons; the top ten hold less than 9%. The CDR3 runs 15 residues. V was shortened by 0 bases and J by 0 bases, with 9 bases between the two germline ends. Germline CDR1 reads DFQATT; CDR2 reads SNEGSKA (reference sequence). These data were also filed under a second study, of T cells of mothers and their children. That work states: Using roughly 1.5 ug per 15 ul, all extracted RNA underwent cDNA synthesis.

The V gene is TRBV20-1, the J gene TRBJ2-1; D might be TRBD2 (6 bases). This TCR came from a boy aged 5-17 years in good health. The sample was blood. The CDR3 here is CSAREMTSSYNEQFF. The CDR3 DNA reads TGCAGTGCTAGAGAAATGACTAGCTCCTACAATGAGCAGTTCTTC.